These 15 T cell receptor beta chains were all obtained from the same sample, sequenced in a study of CD4 T cell repertoires in COVID-19. No culture step preceded sequencing of the ex vivo isolated memory T cells. Generated by immunoSEQ multiplex PCR, the TCRdb table keeps only in-frame clones and is missing some. The repertoire holds fewer than 9,500 clones, with 84% as singletons. The sequenced sample was effector memory CD4+ T cells from blood, obtained before the COVID-19 pandemic. These receptors came from a human donor who had COVID-19.

The chain combines TRBV6-5 with TRBJ2-4, with D possibly TRBD1 on 6 matching bases. The CDR3 spans 13 residues. Trimming pared 6 bases from V and 1 base from J, leaving 7 bases between. Germline values: CDR1 MNHEY, CDR2 SVGAGI. The CDR3 coding sequence is TGTGCCAGCAGGAGGGGGGCCAAAAACATTCAGTACTTC. It specifies CASRRGAKNIQYF.

Written as DNA, the CDR3 is TGTGCCAGCAGTCCCTCCGGGGGGCTAGCCAAAAACATTCAGTACTTC. Translation gives CASSPSGGLAKNIQYF. The V gene is TRBV28, the J gene TRBJ2-4; tentatively, D is TRBD2 (7 bases). Germline values: CDR1 MDHEN, CDR2 SYDVKM. V dropped 5 bases and J dropped 0 bases, with 14 bases sitting between them. The CDR3 covers 16 residues.

This clone occurred a few times. The rearrangement uses TRBV6-1 and TRBJ2-7; 9 bases agree with TRBD2. Looked up from germline, CDR1 is MNHNS and CDR2 is SASEGT. V gave up 3 bases and J gave up 0 bases; unmatched junction bases: 3. The CDR3 consists of 15 residues. The CDR3 coding sequence is TGTGCCAGCAGTGAGGTAGCGGGGGACTCCTACGAGCAGTACTTC. This encodes CASSEVAGDSYEQYF.

CDR3 nucleotides: TGTGCCAGCAGTGAGACGGGCAGGGGGAACACCGGGGAGCTGTTTTTT. It is translated as CASSETGRGNTGELFF. This chain links TRBV6-1 with TRBJ2-2, with TRBD1 as a possible D gene (6 bases). CDR1 and CDR2 (germline): MNHNS, SASEGT. V was cut by 3 bases and J by 1 base, with 12 bases left in between. The CDR3 totals 16 residues.

The rearrangement links TRBV28 to TRBJ2-7; TRBD1 aligns across 8 bases. After removal of 5 bases from V and 12 bases from J, the junction contained 15 bases not matched to a gene. Germline assignment: CDR1 MDHEN and CDR2 SYDVKM. There are 14 residues in the CDR3. The CDR3 coding sequence is TGTGCCAGCAGTAACCGGGACAGGCGGAGTTTTATGTACTTC. Translation: CASSNRDRRSFMYF.

The CDR3 DNA sequence: TGTGCCAGCAGCTCCTCTCAGGGTTCTAGTCAGACAGATACGCAGTATTTT. It translates to CASSSSQGSSQTDTQYF. The V gene is TRBV7-9, the J gene TRBJ2-3, with a weak D call TRBD1 (5 bases). CDR1 SEHNR and CDR2 FQNEAQ come from the germline V gene (reference sequence). V was shortened by 4 bases and J by 3 bases, with 20 bases between the two germline ends. The CDR3 is made up of 17 amino acids.

The J gene is TRBJ1-2, the V gene TRBV7-8; TRBD1 matches at 9 bases. Germline CDR1 SGHVS, CDR2 FQNEAQ. The CDR3 totals 16 residues. The V and J ends lost 5 bases and 4 bases, in that order; junction bases with no gene match: 11. Written as DNA, the CDR3 is TGTGCCAGCAGCCTCCACCGGGACAGGGAGCGCTATGGCTACACCTTC. Translating gives CASSLHRDRERYGYTF.

The rearrangement joins TRBV6-5 to TRBJ1-5; 7 positions match TRBD1. Germline V CDR1 and CDR2: MNHEY, SVGAGI. V dropped 6 bases and J dropped 0; count of bases not matched to a gene: 5. The CDR3 totals 15 residues. The CDR3 DNA reads TGTGCCAGCAGATCAAGGGGGCCTAGCAATCAGCCCCAGCATTTT. It is translated as CASRSRGPSNQPQHF.

This chain joins TRBV10-3 and TRBJ2-5; 12 bases line up with TRBD2. The germline V gene has CDR1 ENHRY and CDR2 SYGVKD. The CDR3 is made up of 14 amino acids. Trimming cost V 6 bases and J 2 bases; bases outside gene matches: 1. This CDR3 reads CAISGTSGQETQYF. CDR3 nucleotides: TGTGCCATCAGCGGGACTAGCGGGCAAGAGACCCAGTACTTC.

V usage is TRBV7-2 and J usage is TRBJ2-5; 7 positions agree with TRBD2. Germline CDR1 and CDR2: SGHTA and FQGNSA. This CDR3 spans 15 amino acids. With V trimmed by 5 bases and J by 4 bases, 10 bases remained unmatched. Written as DNA, the CDR3 is TGTGCCAGCAGCCCGGGCGGGGGACGGGGAGAGACCCAGTACTTC. This gives the protein CASSPGGGRGETQYF.

The chain links TRBV19 to TRBJ1-1; 7 nucleotides line up with TRBD1. Germline V CDR1 and CDR2: LNHDA, SQIVND (reference sequence). The V segment lost 4 bases and the J segment 3 bases; nucleotides outside the gene matches: 8. The CDR3 sequence is 15 residues long. CDR3 nucleotide sequence: TGTGCCAGTAGTACGACAGGGCGTATGGACACTGAAGCTTTCTTT. Protein: CASSTTGRMDTEAFF.

V gene TRBV5-8 combines with J gene TRBJ1-1; 10 bases fit TRBD1. Germline loops: CDR1 SGHTS, CDR2 YDEGEE. This CDR3 comprises 14 residues. With 2 bases clipped from V and 4 bases from J, the junction kept 2 bases outside the gene matches. CDR3 residues: CASSFDRGPTEAFF. The CDR3 DNA reads TGTGCCAGCAGCTTCGACAGGGGGCCCACTGAAGCTTTCTTT.

This clone was counted a single time. The chain has TRBV2 and TRBJ2-7, with D uncertain. V gave up 1 base and J gave up 0 bases, with 4 bases separating them. Germline values: CDR1 SNHLY, CDR2 FYNNEI. The length of the CDR3 is 13 residues. In DNA, the CDR3 is TGTGCCAGCAGTGAAGTATTCTCCTACGAGCAGTACTTC. Translation gives CASSEVFSYEQYF.

CDR3 bases: TGTGCCAGCAGCCCCGGGACTAGCGGGAGTCGTGGTGAGCAGTTCTTC. Its protein is CASSPGTSGSRGEQFF. This rearrangement joins TRBV2 to TRBJ2-1, with 14 bases identical to TRBD2. Germline V gives CDR1 SNHLY, CDR2 FYNNEI. J lost 9 bases, V lost 6 bases, and 10 bases had no gene match. The CDR3 spans 16 residues.

The V gene is TRBV6-1, the J gene TRBJ2-1; 7 nucleotides align to TRBD2. Losses at the gene ends were 5 bases for V and 4 bases for J; bases not matched to a gene: 5. Germline V gene lookup returns CDR1 MNHNS and CDR2 SASEGT. This CDR3 region has 14 residues. The CDR3 sequence is CASSSGKAYNEQFF. In nucleotides, the CDR3 is TGTGCCAGCAGTAGCGGGAAGGCTTACAATGAGCAGTTCTTC.